One sample yielded the 2 T cell receptor beta chains listed below, sequenced in a study of cytomegalovirus exposure and HLA in healthy donors. PCR involved 60 Vbeta and 13 Jbeta primers. Data came from immunoSEQ multiplex PCR; TCRdb stores just in-frame clones and leaves some out. The sample shows hundreds of thousands of clones, over 70% of them seen only once. Sequenced sample: PBMCs. All receptors come from a boy between 2 and 10 years old in good health and CMV-seronegative.

The gene calls are TRBV27 and TRBJ1-5; tentative D call: TRBD1 (5 bases). CDR3 size: 13 residues. Looked up from germline, CDR1 is MNHEY and CDR2 is SMNVEV (reference sequence). V gave up 5 bases and J gave up 6 bases, with 11 bases separating them. The DNA for the CDR3 is TGTGCCAGCAGTCATCGTAGGGGTCAGCCCCAGCATTTT. Translated, it gives CASSHRRGQPQHF.

V is TRBV9 and J is TRBJ2-1; D unresolved. The germline V gene encodes CDR1 SGDLS and CDR2 YYNGEE. V shed 0 bases and J shed 13 bases, with 8 bases lying between them. The CDR3 spans 11 residues. The CDR3 reads CASSVGVNQFF. The CDR3 DNA follows: TGTGCCAGCAGCGTAGGAGTTAACCAGTTCTTC.